One TCR beta chain is described in this entry. Antigen unknown. Per germline, CDR1 LNHNV and CDR2 YYDKDF (reference sequence). This CDR3 contains 15 residues. With 3 bases removed from V and 0 bases from J, the gap between germline ends came to 11 bases. The source of the sample is a study of T cells after posttransplantation cyclophosphamide. The study's findings and limits: After PTCy, TRB diversity resembled that of CNI/methotrexate controls.

Method: immunoSEQ multiplex PCR; TCRdb's copy keeps in-frame clones and lacks some. Among around 3,000 clones, approximately 78% were seen once, and the ten largest hold about 22%. This clonotype was obtained from a woman aged 55-75 years in good health, CMV-negative, and a related stem cell transplant donor. The rearrangement joins TRBV15 to TRBJ1-1, with D perhaps matching TRBD1 (6 bases). Specimen: memory CD8+ T cells sorted from blood. CDR3 sequence (DNA): TGTGCCACCAGCAGGTACAGGGACATGAACACTGAAGCTTTCTTT. As protein: CATSRYRDMNTEAFF. The variable domain in full, completed from reference TRBV15 and TRBJ1-1, reads DAMVIQNPRYQVTQFGKPVTLSCSQTLNHNVMYWYQQKSSQAPKLLFHYYDKDFNNEADTPDNFQSRRPNTSFCFLDIRSPGLGDTAMYLCATSRYRDMNTEAFFGQGTRLTVV.